A selection of T cell receptor beta chains follows, all from one sample in a study of T-cell reconstitution after alpha-beta-depleted transplantation in children. TCRdb ran MiXCR on the PCR reads and lists one entry per CDR3 protein. The sample records approximately 170,000 distinct CDR3 sequences, roughly 11% being singletons. This sample comprised PBMCs, obtained before TCRalphabeta/CD19-depleted stem cell transplant. The receptor source for this set is a boy between 2 and 10 years old with acute myeloid leukemia, due to receive a stem cell transplant. The CDR3 runs from the conserved cysteine through the conserved F or W. The D gene is left open where the match is weak. Rows give clone size only sometimes, using once, few, many, or a class for an expanded clone.

J gene | clone size | D gene | V gene | CDR3 protein | CDR3 DNA
TRBJ1-4 | many | TRBD1 | TRBV5-1 | CASSRQGDEKLFF | TGCGCCAGCAGTCGACAGGGAGATGAAAAACTGTTTTTT
TRBJ2-3 | many | NA | TRBV7-9 | CASSLVGSSDTQYF | TGTGCCAGCAGCTTAGTGGGCTCATCAGATACGCAGTATTTT
TRBJ1-1 | NA | NA | TRBV20-1 | CSAREDGEAFF | TGCAGTGCTAGAGAGGACGGTGAAGCTTTCTTT
TRBJ1-1 | many | NA | TRBV12-3/TRBV12-4 | CASSNQVNTEAFF | TGTGCCAGCAGTAATCAGGTGAACACTGAAGCTTTCTTT
TRBJ2-2 | many | TRBD2 | TRBV13 | CASSLGRGSGELFF | TGTGCCAGCAGCTTAGGGCGGGGGTCCGGGGAGCTGTTTTTT
TRBJ1-5 | many | NA | TRBV7-9 | CASSSGNYQPQHF | TGTGCCAGCAGCTCAGGGAATTATCAGCCCCAGCATTTT
TRBJ2-3 | many | TRBD2 | TRBV15 | CATRGGYTDTQYF | TGTGCCACCAGGGGGGGGTACACAGATACGCAGTATTTT
TRBJ1-2 | many | NA | TRBV20-1 | CSAREQGPYGYTF | TGCAGTGCTAGAGAACAGGGTCCTTATGGCTACACCTTC
TRBJ1-2 | many | NA | TRBV9 | CASSVAAASWYYGYTF | TGTGCCAGCAGCGTAGCGGCAGCTTCATGGTACTATGGCTACACCTTC
TRBJ1-2 | many | TRBD1 | TRBV20-1 | CSASYPTGGGYGYTF | TGCAGTGCTAGCTACCCTACAGGGGGCGGCTATGGCTACACCTTC
TRBJ1-1 | many | NA | TRBV7-9 | CASSHRDTRPFF | TGTGCCAGCAGCCACAGGGATACGAGACCTTTCTTT
TRBJ2-7 | few | TRBD2 | TRBV3-1 | CASSQQLAGAGEQYF | TGTGCCAGCAGCCAACAACTAGCGGGAGCTGGGGAGCAGTACTTC
TRBJ1-1 | many | NA | TRBV4-1 | CASRRPGSGTEAFF | TGCGCCAGCAGACGACCGGGGTCGGGCACTGAAGCTTTCTTT
TRBJ2-3 | many | NA | TRBV2 | CASILASSTDTQYF | TGTGCCAGCATACTAGCATCAAGCACAGATACGCAGTATTTT
TRBJ2-1 | many | TRBD1 | TRBV29-1 | CSVRDRDRDNEQFF | TGCAGCGTTAGAGACCGAGACAGGGACAATGAGCAGTTCTTC
TRBJ1-2 | many | NA | TRBV7-2 | CASSLELADRGYGYTF | TGTGCCAGCAGCTTAGAATTGGCCGATCGGGGATATGGCTACACCTTC
TRBJ2-1 | many | NA | TRBV20-1 | CSAKSPHNAFF | TGCAGTGCTAAATCCCCCCACAACGCGTTCTTC
TRBJ2-4 | many | TRBD1 | TRBV7-2 | CASSYRDRGPKLAKNIQYF | TGTGCCAGCAGCTACCGGGACAGGGGACCGAAATTAGCCAAAAACATTCAGTACTTC
TRBJ1-3 | many | NA | TRBV10-3 | CAIMEGDLSGNTIYF | TGTGCCATCATGGAAGGGGACCTCTCTGGAAACACCATATATTTT
TRBJ2-5 | many | TRBD2 | TRBV5-1 | CASSLRTSGSAETQYF | TGCGCCAGCAGCTTGCGAACTAGCGGGAGCGCGGAGACCCAGTACTTC
TRBJ1-5 | many | NA | TRBV6-1 | CASSVNLDQPQHF | TGTGCCAGCAGTGTGAACCTAGATCAGCCCCAGCATTTT
TRBJ2-5 | many | TRBD2 | TRBV7-6 | CASSPSGIVSTQYF | TGTGCCAGCAGCCCGAGCGGGATTGTCTCGACCCAGTACTTC
TRBJ1-4 | many | TRBD1 | TRBV5-1 | CASSLGPGTAEKLFF | TGCGCCAGCAGCTTGGGCCCCGGGACAGCTGAAAAACTGTTTTTT
TRBJ1-3 | NA | NA | TRBV20-1 | CSASLQKPSGNTIYF | TGCAGTGCTAGTTTGCAGAAACCCTCTGGAAACACCATATATTTT
TRBJ2-7 | many | TRBD2 | TRBV7-2 | CASNSPERGPGVEQYF | TGTGCCAGCAACTCCCCTGAGCGGGGCCCGGGGGTCGAGCAGTACTTC
TRBJ2-7 | many | TRBD2 | TRBV20-1 | CSARPSGSPYEQYF | TGCAGTGCTAGACCTAGCGGGAGTCCCTACGAGCAGTACTTC
TRBJ2-5 | many | TRBD1 | TRBV15 | CATSSRDRYGETQYF | TGTGCCACCAGCTCCCGGGACAGGTATGGAGAGACCCAGTACTTC
TRBJ2-7 | many | NA | TRBV10-3 | CAISDSQGGWRGYEQYF | TGTGCCATCAGTGACTCCCAGGGGGGTTGGAGGGGCTACGAGCAGTACTTC
TRBJ2-3 | many | TRBD2 | TRBV5-1 | CASSFGLAGGSTTDTQYF | TGCGCCAGCAGCTTCGGACTAGCGGGAGGGTCAACTACAGATACGCAGTATTTT
TRBJ2-2 | many | TRBD1 | TRBV28 | CASSPGQLHTGELFF | TGTGCCAGCAGTCCGGGACAGCTTCACACCGGGGAGCTGTTTTTT
TRBJ2-1 | many | NA | TRBV20-1 | CSARGEHYNEQFF | TGCAGTGCTAGAGGTGAACATTACAATGAGCAGTTCTTC
TRBJ2-2 | many | NA | TRBV7-9 | CASSPRGQFTGELFF | TGTGCCAGCAGCCCCCGCGGACAATTCACCGGGGAGCTGTTTTTT
TRBJ1-6 | many | NA | TRBV5-1 | CASSYQGMSSYNSPLHF | TGCGCCAGCAGCTACCAGGGTATGAGCTCCTATAATTCACCCCTCCACTTT
TRBJ1-5 | NA | TRBD1 | TRBV18 | CASSLDPTGPTPVLIINQPQHF | TGTGCCAGCTCACTAGACCCGACAGGGCCAACACCCGTTCTAATCATTAATCAGCCCCAGCATTTT
TRBJ2-2 | many | NA | TRBV5-1 | CASSRNRMSTGELFF | TGCGCCAGCAGCCGAAACAGGATGTCCACCGGGGAGCTGTTTTTT
TRBJ2-1 | many | TRBD2 | TRBV7-6 | CASSLPHNAGGENNEQFF | TGTGCCAGCAGCTTACCTCACAACGCGGGGGGGGAAAACAATGAGCAGTTCTTC
TRBJ2-6 | many | NA | TRBV12-3/TRBV12-4 | CASSFPPGYLGANVLTF | TGTGCCAGCAGTTTTCCCCCGGGTTATTTGGGGGCCAACGTCCTGACTTTC
TRBJ2-3 | many | TRBD2 | TRBV6-1 | CASQSSGVTDTQYF | TGTGCCAGCCAGTCTAGCGGGGTTACAGATACGCAGTATTTT
TRBJ2-2 | many | TRBD2 | TRBV2 | CASTGLAGEPGELFF | TGTGCCAGCACTGGACTAGCTGGAGAACCCGGGGAGCTGTTTTTT
TRBJ1-1 | many | TRBD1 | TRBV20-1 | CSASSGTGFLGTEAFF | TGCAGTGCTAGCTCCGGGACAGGGTTTTTGGGCACTGAAGCTTTCTTT
TRBJ1-2 | many | TRBD1 | TRBV12-3/TRBV12-4 | CASSPTGQGYTF | TGTGCCAGCAGTCCGACAGGGCAAGGCTACACCTTC
TRBJ2-3 | many | NA | TRBV5-1 | CASSSDGDTQYF | TGCGCCAGCAGCTCGGACGGAGATACGCAGTATTTT
TRBJ2-7 | many | TRBD2 | TRBV12-3/TRBV12-4 | CASSLGWTSGYYEQYF | TGTGCCAGCAGTTTGGGCTGGACTAGCGGTTACTACGAGCAGTACTTC
TRBJ1-6 | many | NA | TRBV12-3/TRBV12-4 | CASSFGSRWSPLHF | TGTGCCAGCAGTTTCGGCAGTCGGTGGTCACCCCTCCACTTT
TRBJ1-6 | many | NA | TRBV5-1 | CASSLGQNNSPLHF | TGCGCCAGCAGCTTGGGACAAAATAATTCACCCCTCCACTTT
TRBJ2-3 | many | TRBD2 | TRBV7-3 | CASSPGASGRVDTQYF | TGTGCCAGCAGCCCCGGGGCTAGCGGAAGGGTAGATACGCAGTATTTT
TRBJ1-2 | many | TRBD1 | TRBV10-3 | CAISEFVLLTGGYGYTF | TGTGCCATCAGTGAGTTCGTCCTGTTGACAGGGGGATATGGCTACACCTTC
TRBJ2-1 | many | TRBD1 | TRBV5-1 | CASSLEGANEQFF | TGCGCCAGCAGCTTGGAGGGGGCGAATGAGCAGTTCTTC